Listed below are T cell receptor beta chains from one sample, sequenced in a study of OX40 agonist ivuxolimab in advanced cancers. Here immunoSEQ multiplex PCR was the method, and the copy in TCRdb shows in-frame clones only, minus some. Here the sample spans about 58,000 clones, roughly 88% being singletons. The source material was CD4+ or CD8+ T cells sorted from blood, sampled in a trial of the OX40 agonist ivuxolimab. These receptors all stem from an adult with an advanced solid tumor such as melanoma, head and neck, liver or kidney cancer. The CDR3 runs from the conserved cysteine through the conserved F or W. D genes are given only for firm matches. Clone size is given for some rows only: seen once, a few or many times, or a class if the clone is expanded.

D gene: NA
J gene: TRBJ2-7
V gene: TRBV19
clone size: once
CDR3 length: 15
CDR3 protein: CASSKTAGPAGEQYF
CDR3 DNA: TGTGCCAGTAGTAAAACGGCAGGGCCGGCGGGCGAGCAGTACTTC

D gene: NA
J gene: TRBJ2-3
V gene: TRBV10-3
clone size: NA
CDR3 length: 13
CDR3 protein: CAISEWGADTQYF
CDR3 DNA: TGTGCCATCAGTGAATGGGGGGCAGATACGCAGTATTTT

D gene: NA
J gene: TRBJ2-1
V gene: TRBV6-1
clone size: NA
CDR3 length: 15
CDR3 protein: CASIPGKNYNNEQFF
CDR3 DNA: TGTGCCAGCATACCCGGGAAAAACTACAACAATGAGCAGTTCTTC

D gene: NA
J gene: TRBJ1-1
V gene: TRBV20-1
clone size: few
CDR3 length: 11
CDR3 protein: CSARERGEAFF
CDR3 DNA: TGCAGTGCTAGAGAACGGGGTGAAGCTTTCTTT

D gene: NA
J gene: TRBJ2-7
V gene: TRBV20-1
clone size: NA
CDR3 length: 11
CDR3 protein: CSGGHLYEQYF
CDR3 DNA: TGCAGTGGTGGACATTTATACGAGCAGTACTTC

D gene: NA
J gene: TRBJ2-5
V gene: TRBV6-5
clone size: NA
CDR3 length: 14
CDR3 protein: CASSQTGWQETQYF
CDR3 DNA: TGTGCCAGCAGTCAAACAGGGTGGCAAGAGACCCAGTACTTC

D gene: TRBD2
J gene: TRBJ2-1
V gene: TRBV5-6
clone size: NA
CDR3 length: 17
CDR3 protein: CASSLVLAGDVFNEQFF
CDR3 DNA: TGTGCCAGCAGCTTGGTTCTAGCGGGAGATGTTTTCAATGAGCAGTTCTTC

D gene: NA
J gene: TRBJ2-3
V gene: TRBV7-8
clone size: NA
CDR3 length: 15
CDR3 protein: CASSLLDWGPDTQYF
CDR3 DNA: TGTGCCAGCAGCTTACTAGATTGGGGCCCCGATACGCAGTATTTT

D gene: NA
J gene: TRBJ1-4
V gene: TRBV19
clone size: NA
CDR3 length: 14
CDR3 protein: CASSITSADEKLFF
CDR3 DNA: TGTGCCAGTAGTATTACATCGGCAGATGAAAAACTGTTTTTT

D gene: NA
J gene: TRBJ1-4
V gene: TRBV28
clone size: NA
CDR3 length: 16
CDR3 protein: CASSLSQPGGNEKLFF
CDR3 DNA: TGTGCCAGCAGTTTAAGCCAGCCTGGGGGTAATGAAAAACTGTTTTTT

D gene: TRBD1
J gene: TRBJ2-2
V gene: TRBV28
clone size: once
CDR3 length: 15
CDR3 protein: CASSDRGAGTGELFF
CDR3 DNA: TGTGCCAGCAGTGACAGGGGTGCGGGCACCGGGGAGCTGTTTTTT

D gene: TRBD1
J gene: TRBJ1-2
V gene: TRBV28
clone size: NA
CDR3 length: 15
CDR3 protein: CASSSSGTEIYGYTF
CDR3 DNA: TGTGCCAGCAGTTCCTCCGGGACAGAGATCTATGGCTACACCTTC

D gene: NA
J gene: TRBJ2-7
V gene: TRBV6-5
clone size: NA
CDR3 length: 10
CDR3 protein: CASSQGEQYF
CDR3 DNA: TGTGCCAGCAGCCAGGGTGAGCAGTACTTC

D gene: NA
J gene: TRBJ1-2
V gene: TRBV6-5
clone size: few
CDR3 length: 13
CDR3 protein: CASSYSASYGYTF
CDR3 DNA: TGTGCCAGCAGTTACTCTGCCAGCTATGGCTACACCTTC

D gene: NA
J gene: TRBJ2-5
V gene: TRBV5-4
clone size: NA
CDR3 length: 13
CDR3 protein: CASSYGQLETQYF
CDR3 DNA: TGTGCCAGCAGCTACGGACAGTTAGAGACCCAGTACTTC

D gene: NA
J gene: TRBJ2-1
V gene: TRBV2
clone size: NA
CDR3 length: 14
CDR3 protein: CASGKTPRNNEQFF
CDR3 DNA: TGTGCCAGCGGGAAAACACCTAGGAACAATGAGCAGTTCTTC

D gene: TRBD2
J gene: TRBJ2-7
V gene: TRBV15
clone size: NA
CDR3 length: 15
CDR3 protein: CATSGGLAGAYEQYF
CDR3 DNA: TGTGCCACCAGCGGAGGACTAGCGGGCGCCTACGAGCAGTACTTC

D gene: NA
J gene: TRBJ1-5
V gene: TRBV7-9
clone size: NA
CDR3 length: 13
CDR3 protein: CASRGAENQPQHF
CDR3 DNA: TGTGCCAGCCGGGGTGCCGAGAATCAGCCCCAGCATTTT

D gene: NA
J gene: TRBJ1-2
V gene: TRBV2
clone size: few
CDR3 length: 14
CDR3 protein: CASSIEGFGYGYTF
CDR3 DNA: TGTGCCAGCAGTATCGAGGGTTTCGGCTATGGCTACACCTTC

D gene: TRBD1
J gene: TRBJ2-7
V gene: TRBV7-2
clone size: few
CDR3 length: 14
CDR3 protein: CASSLVGQGHEQYF
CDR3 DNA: TGTGCCAGCAGCCTAGTGGGACAGGGCCACGAGCAGTACTTC

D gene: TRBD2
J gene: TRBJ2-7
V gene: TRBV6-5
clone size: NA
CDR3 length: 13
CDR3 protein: CASRAGGTYEQYF
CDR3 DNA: TGTGCCAGCAGAGCGGGAGGTACCTACGAGCAGTACTTC

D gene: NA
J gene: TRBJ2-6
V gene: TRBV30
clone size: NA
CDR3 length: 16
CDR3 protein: CAWSDPIRHGANVLTF
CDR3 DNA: TGTGCCTGGAGTGACCCCATTCGCCATGGGGCCAACGTCCTGACTTTC

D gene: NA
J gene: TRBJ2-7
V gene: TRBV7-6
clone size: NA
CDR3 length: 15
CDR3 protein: CASSLGQGGVGEQYF
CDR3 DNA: TGTGCCAGCAGCTTAGGACAGGGAGGGGTTGGGGAGCAGTACTTC

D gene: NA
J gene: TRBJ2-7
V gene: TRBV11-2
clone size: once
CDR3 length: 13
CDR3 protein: CASSFTTSYEQYF
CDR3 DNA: TGTGCCAGCAGCTTTACGACAAGCTACGAGCAGTACTTC

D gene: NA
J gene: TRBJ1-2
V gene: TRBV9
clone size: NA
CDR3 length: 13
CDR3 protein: CASSVLGAYGYTF
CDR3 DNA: TGTGCCAGCAGCGTTTTAGGTGCCTATGGCTACACCTTC

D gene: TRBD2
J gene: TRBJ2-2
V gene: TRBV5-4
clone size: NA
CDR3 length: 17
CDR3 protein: CASSSFLAGVIAGELFF
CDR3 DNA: TGTGCCAGCAGCTCGTTTCTAGCGGGAGTGATCGCCGGGGAGCTGTTTTTT

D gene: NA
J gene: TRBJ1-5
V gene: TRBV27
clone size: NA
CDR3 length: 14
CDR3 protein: CASSWDGRDQPQHF
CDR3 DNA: TGTGCCAGCAGTTGGGACGGCCGAGATCAGCCCCAGCATTTT

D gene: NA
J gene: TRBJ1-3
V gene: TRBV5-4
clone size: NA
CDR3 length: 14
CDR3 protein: CASSLATSGNTIYF
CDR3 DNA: TGTGCCAGCAGCTTGGCAACATCTGGAAACACCATATATTTT

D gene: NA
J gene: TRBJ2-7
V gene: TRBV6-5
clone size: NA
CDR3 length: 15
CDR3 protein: CASSKTVVRAYEQYF
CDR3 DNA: TGTGCCAGCAGTAAGACCGTAGTAAGAGCCTACGAGCAGTACTTC

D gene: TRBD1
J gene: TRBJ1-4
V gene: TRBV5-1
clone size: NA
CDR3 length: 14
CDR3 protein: CASTSGTVDEKLFF
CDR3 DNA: TGCGCCAGCACGTCCGGGACAGTGGATGAAAAACTGTTTTTT

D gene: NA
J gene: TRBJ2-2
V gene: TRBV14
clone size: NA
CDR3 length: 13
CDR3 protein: CASRTQGFGELFF
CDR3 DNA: TGTGCCAGCAGAACTCAGGGGTTCGGGGAGCTGTTTTTT

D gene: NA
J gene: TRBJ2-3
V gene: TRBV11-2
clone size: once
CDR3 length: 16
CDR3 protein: CASSLGALPSTDTQYF
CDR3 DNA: TGTGCCAGCAGCTTAGGGGCCCTCCCCTCCACAGATACGCAGTATTTT

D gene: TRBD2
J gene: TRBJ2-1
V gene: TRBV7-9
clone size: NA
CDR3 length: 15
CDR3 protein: CASSLGTSGRNEQFF
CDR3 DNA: TGTGCCAGCAGCTTGGGGACTAGCGGGAGGAATGAGCAGTTCTTC

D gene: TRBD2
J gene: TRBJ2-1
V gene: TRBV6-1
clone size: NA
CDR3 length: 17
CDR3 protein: CASSEYSWTSGFNEQFF
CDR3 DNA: TGTGCCAGCAGTGAATATTCCTGGACTAGCGGGTTCAATGAGCAGTTCTTC

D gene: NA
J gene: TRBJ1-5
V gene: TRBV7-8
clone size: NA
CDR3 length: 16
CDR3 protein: CASSLVRLTSNQPQHF
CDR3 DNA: TGTGCCAGCAGCTTAGTTAGACTTACCAGCAATCAGCCCCAGCATTTT

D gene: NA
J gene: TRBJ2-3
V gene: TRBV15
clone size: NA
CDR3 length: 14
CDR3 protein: CATSRARGTDTQYF
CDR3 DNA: TGTGCCACCAGCAGAGCCAGGGGCACAGATACGCAGTATTTT

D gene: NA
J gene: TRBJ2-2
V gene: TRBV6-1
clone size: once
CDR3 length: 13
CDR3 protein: CASRTVNTGELFF
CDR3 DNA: TGTGCCAGCAGGACAGTGAACACCGGGGAGCTGTTTTTT

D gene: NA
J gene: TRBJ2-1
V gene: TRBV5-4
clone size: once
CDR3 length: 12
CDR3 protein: CASSLWYNEQFF
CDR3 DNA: TGTGCCAGCAGCTTGTGGTACAATGAGCAGTTCTTC

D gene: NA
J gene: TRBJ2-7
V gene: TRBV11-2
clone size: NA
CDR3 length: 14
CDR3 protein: CASSLEGGTYEQYF
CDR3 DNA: TGTGCCAGCAGCTTAGAGGGCGGAACCTACGAGCAGTACTTC